The clone carrying this TCR beta chain was recorded many times. Its antigen is unidentified. Investigators profiled TCR beta VDJ and CDR3 from genomic DNA template. MiXCR, applied by TCRdb to the reads, yields one record per CDR3 protein. The sample carries roughly 130,000 distinct CDR3 sequences, 48% recorded once. The source of the sample is a study of CD8+CD57+ T cells in acquired aplastic anemia. Study context: Across the sorted CD4+ and CD8+ cells, DNA amounts averaged 3.2 ug. Read counts for CD4+ cells (from healthy donors) averaged approximately 11 million.

General observations from the study: Controls and patients did not differ significantly in CD8+ Simpson's diversity. Researchers report that around 31 CD8+ CDR3 sequences appeared in both patients and controls.

This CDR3 spans 14 amino acids. V was trimmed by 3 bases and J by 0 bases, leaving 9 bases between them. Germline V lookup: CDR1 DFQATT, CDR2 SNEGSKA (reference sequence). The sequence was collected from a human donor in good health, serving as a control. The rearrangement uses TRBV20-1 and TRBJ1-3; D is unclear. Specimen: sorted CD4+, CD8+, or CD8+CD57+ T cells (not recorded which) from PBMCs. The CDR3 loop is CSASDKSSGNTIYF. For the CDR3, the DNA is TGCAGTGCTAGCGACAAAAGCTCTGGAAACACCATATATTTT.